The sequence of this TCR beta chain was determined in a study of vaccination and CD4 T cells after COVID-19. Study background: From HCoV-229E, HCoV-OC43, HCoV-NL63 and SARS-CoV-2, overlapping spike peptides were used to stimulate the cells.

Germline CDR1 MNHNS, CDR2 SASEGT. CDR3 length equals 15 residues. Unmatched junction bases numbered 10, after V lost 6 bases and J lost 4 bases. Treatment: approximately 9-day PBMC culture with coronavirus spike peptide pools or control peptides (ViraFEST assay). With the Oncomine TCR Beta short-read assay, DNA from cultured CD4+ T cells was sequenced. Via MiXCR, TCRdb re-called the PCR reads, giving one row per CDR3 protein. The sample yields 18,000 or so distinct CDR3 sequences, roughly half seen once. This clonotype was seen more than once but under ten times. Its antigen is not identified. The source material was CD4+ T cells from blood, cultured in vitro, sampled before SARS-CoV-2 vaccination. The sequence was obtained from a human donor who had recovered from COVID-19. This rearrangement joins TRBV6-1 to TRBJ2-7; 9 nucleotides line up with TRBD2. The CDR3 sequence: CASRALAGASYEQYF. CDR3 coding DNA: TGTGCCAGCAGGGCTTTAGCGGGGGCATCGTACGAGCAGTACTTC.